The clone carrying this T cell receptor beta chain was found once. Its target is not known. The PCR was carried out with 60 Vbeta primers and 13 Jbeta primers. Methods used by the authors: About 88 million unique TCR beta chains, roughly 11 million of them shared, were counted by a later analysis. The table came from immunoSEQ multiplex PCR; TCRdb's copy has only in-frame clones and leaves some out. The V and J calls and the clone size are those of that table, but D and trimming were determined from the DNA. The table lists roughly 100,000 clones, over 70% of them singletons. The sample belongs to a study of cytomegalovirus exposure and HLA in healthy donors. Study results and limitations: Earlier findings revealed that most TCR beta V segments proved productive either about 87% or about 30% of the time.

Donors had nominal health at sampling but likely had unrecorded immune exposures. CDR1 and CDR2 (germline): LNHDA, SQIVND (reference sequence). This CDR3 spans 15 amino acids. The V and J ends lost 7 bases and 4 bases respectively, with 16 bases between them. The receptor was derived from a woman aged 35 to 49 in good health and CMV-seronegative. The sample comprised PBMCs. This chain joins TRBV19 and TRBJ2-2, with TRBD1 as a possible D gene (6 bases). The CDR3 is CASIRAGDVTGELFF. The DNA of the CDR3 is TGTGCCAGTATTCGGGCAGGGGACGTCACCGGGGAGCTGTTTTTT.